The present T cell receptor (beta chain) was sequenced within a study of shared clonotypes between healthy human individuals. Study-level information: Every donor yielded three CD4 naive, three CD4 memory, two CD8 naive and one CD8 memory plate. Study results and limitations: Larger richness was generally estimated for naive than memory subsets.

Healthy HIV-negative adults without recent acute infections or vaccinations served as donors. Researchers divided each subset's genomic DNA evenly across several immunoSEQ plates. The protocol was immunoSEQ multiplex PCR, while the TCRdb copy is restricted to in-frame clones and leaves out a portion. The data show 2 million to 3 million clones, roughly 93% seen once. The V segment lost 4 bases and the J segment 2 bases; nucleotides outside the gene matches: 12. This CDR3 comprises 17 residues. From germline, CDR1 is MGHRA and CDR2 YSYEKL. A remark on this clone: Its specificity is unknown.

This sequence was found in a man between 18 and 29 years old in good health. Some clones in this sample may be carry-over from other donors' samples. Specimen: naive CD4+ T cells from PBMCs. Subset: CD45RA+ positively selected. This sequence joins TRBV4-1 and TRBJ2-7; 9 bases agree with TRBD2. The CDR3 reads CASSRQYKREVPYEQYF. CDR3 DNA: TGCGCCAGCAGCCGCCAGTATAAGCGGGAGGTCCCCTACGAGCAGTACTTC.